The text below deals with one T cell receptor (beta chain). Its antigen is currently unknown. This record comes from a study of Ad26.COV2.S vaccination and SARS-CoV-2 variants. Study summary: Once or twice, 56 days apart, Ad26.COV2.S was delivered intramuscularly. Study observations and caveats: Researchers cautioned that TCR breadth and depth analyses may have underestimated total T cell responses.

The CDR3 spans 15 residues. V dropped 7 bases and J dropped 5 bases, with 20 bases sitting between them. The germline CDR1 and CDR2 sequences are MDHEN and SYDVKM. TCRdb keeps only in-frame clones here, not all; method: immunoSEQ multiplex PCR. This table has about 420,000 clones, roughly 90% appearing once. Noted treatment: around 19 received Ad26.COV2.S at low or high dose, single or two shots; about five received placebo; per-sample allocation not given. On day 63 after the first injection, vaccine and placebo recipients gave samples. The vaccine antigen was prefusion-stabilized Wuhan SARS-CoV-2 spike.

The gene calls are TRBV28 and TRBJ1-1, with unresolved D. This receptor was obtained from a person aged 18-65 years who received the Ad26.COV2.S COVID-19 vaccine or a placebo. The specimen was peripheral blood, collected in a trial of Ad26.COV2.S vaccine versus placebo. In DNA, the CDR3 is TGTGCCAGCACCCCTTGGTGGGAGGCCGGGACTGAAGCTTTCTTT. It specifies CASTPWWEAGTEAFF.